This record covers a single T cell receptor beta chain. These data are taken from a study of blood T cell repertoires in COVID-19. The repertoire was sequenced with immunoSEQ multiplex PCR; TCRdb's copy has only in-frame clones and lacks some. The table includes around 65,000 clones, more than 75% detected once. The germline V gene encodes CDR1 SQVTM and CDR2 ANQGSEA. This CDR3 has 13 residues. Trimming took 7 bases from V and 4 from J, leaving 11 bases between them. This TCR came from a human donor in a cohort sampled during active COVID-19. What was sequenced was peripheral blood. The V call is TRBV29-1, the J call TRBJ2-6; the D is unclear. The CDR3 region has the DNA TGCAGCGCCGCCCCCGAGGGGGCCAACGTCCTGACTTTC. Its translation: CSAAPEGANVLTF.